Listed here is a single TCR beta chain. The antigen is not known. The CDR3 runs 15 residues. V trimming: 5 bases; J trimming: 6 bases; junction bases outside the gene matches: 8. CDR1 is SGHTA and CDR2 is FQGNSA in the germline V gene. These data are taken from a study of blood T cells in healthy people across ages. A second PCR of 7 to 11 cycles used a sample-barcoded 5' primer and a J-beta primer mix. Each CDR3 protein gets one entry after TCRdb re-called the 5' RACE reads with MiXCR. The sample includes hundreds of thousands of distinct CDR3 sequences, around 50% of them seen just once. The study isolated at least 7 million PBMCs from each sample. Whole-study findings and limits: Donors of long life had a larger count of naive CD4+ cells and greater diversity than aged donors. PBMCs left unsorted prevented a conclusive naive versus antigen-experienced comparison.

The genes are TRBV7-2 and TRBJ2-1; 9 nucleotides agree with TRBD2. The sequenced sample consisted of blood. This sequence was found in a man aged 35 to 55 in good health. CDR3 protein: CASSKSGRRVNEQFF. The CDR3 DNA is TGTGCCAGCAGCAAGAGCGGGAGGAGGGTCAATGAGCAGTTCTTC.